This record concerns one TCR beta chain sequence. Enrolled through a virtual design, the participants were between roughly 18 and 90 years of age and came from about two dozen US areas. Allocation to cohorts depended on clinical history reported by the participants. These data are taken from a study of blood T cell repertoires in COVID-19. Repertoires were generated with immunoSEQ multiplex PCR, while TCRdb's copy carries only in-frame clones and drops some. In the table there are nearly 250,000 clones, approximately 90% of which are singletons. Per germline, CDR1 SGHRS and CDR2 YFSETQ. V was clipped by 4 bases and J by 7 bases, with 17 bases between them. This CDR3 has 14 amino acids.

This sequence joins TRBV5-1 and TRBJ1-2; the D is unclear. This sequence was found in a man aged 50 to 59 who had been exposed to COVID-19. Source material: PBMCs or T cells enriched from blood (not recorded which). CDR3 protein: CASSRGEESGGYTF. Written as DNA, the CDR3 is TGCGCCAGCAGCCGAGGTGAAGAATCCGGTGGCTACACCTTC.